This T cell receptor beta chain comes out of a study of shared clonotypes between healthy human individuals. TCRdb's table, derived via immunoSEQ multiplex PCR, lists solely in-frame clones and lacks some. The sample includes under 200,000 clones, 85% to 95% of them seen just once. This receptor was taken from a woman in her twenties or thirties in good health. The sequencing input was naive CD4+ T cells sorted from blood. Regarding subset: CD45RA+ positively selected.

The CDR3 sequence is CASSTGGVGQPQHF. CDR3 nucleotide sequence: TGTGCCAGCAGTACGGGAGGGGTCGGGCAGCCCCAGCATTTT. This chain connects TRBV6-6 to TRBJ1-5, with D tentatively TRBD1 (5 bases). The V end was cut by 5 bases, the J end by 7 bases, with 15 bases between. The length of the CDR3 is 14 residues. The germline V gene encodes CDR1 MNHNY and CDR2 SVGAGI (reference sequence).